The rows below give T cell receptor beta chains drawn from one sample of a study of blood T cell repertoires in COVID-19. Measured with immunoSEQ multiplex PCR; TCRdb has only the in-frame clones, and not every one. The table lists approximately 250,000 clones, 84% of them singletons. Sample: peripheral blood. These receptors all come from a human donor in a cohort sampled during active COVID-19. Both conserved end residues are part of each CDR3. D genes are given only for firm matches. The size field is filled for only some rows; it gives once, few, many or a size class.

v_call	j_call	d_call	clone_size	cdr3_nt	cdr3_aa
TRBV3-1/TRBV3-2	TRBJ1-1	-	-	TGTGCCAGCAGCCAAGCCATTAACACTGAAGCTTTCTTT	CASSQAINTEAFF
TRBV4-1	TRBJ1-1	TRBD1	-	TGCGCCAGCAGCCAAGACCCAGGGGGAACGGCTTTCTTT	CASSQDPGGTAFF
TRBV27	TRBJ2-5	-	once	TGTGCCAGCAGTTTGCTAGGTGCGGGAGAGACCCAGTACTTC	CASSLLGAGETQYF
TRBV5-1	TRBJ2-1	-	-	TGCGCCAGCAGCGCAGGACCAACTAGTAATGAGCAGTTCTTC	CASSAGPTSNEQFF
TRBV27	TRBJ2-1	-	-	TGTGCCAGCAGTTTATCTACAGGGTGGGGGTCCTACAATGAGCAGTTCTTC	CASSLSTGWGSYNEQFF
TRBV12-3/TRBV12-4	TRBJ1-6	TRBD1	-	TGTGCCAGCAGCCGGGACAGGGGCTCACCCCTCCACTTT	CASSRDRGSPLHF
TRBV9	TRBJ2-5	TRBD2	-	TGTGCCAGCAGCGTCTCGGGACTAGCGGGAGGGGGAGACCAAGAGACCCAGTACTTC	CASSVSGLAGGGDQETQYF
TRBV7-3	TRBJ2-1	TRBD2	-	TGTGCCAGCAGCTTTGGACTAGCGGGTTACAATGAGCAGTTCTTC	CASSFGLAGYNEQFF
TRBV10-3	TRBJ2-1	-	few	TGTGCCATCAGTGAGTCGGGGACTGGGGATGTTGGTGAGCAGTTCTTC	CAISESGTGDVGEQFF
TRBV3-1/TRBV3-2	TRBJ2-1	-	-	TGTGCCAGCAGCGGGAGACAGGCTGGAGATGAGCAGTTCTTC	CASSGRQAGDEQFF
TRBV5-1	TRBJ1-3	-	-	TGCGCCAGCAGCCCGAAAACAGGAGCAGCTGGAAACACCATATATTTT	CASSPKTGAAGNTIYF
TRBV19	TRBJ1-5	TRBD1	once	TGTGCCAGTAGTCTAGACAGGGGTGACAATCAGCCCCAGCATTTT	CASSLDRGDNQPQHF
TRBV6-5	TRBJ2-6	-	-	TGTGCTCAGGGGGGAGTCAACGTCCTGACTTTC	CAQGGVNVLTF
TRBV7-6	TRBJ2-1	TRBD2	-	TGTGCCAGCAGCTTAAACGGGGGGACTAGCGGTCAGTTTTATGAGCAGTTCTTC	CASSLNGGTSGQFYEQFF
TRBV7-2	TRBJ2-2	TRBD1	-	TGTGCCAGCAGCTTAGGGCCGGGACAGGGGAACACCGGGGAGCTGTTTTTT	CASSLGPGQGNTGELFF
TRBV7-9	TRBJ1-2	-	-	TGTGCCAGCAGCTTAGCACAGGGCGGGCCCTATGGCTACACCTTC	CASSLAQGGPYGYTF
TRBV10-3	TRBJ2-1	TRBD2	-	TGTGCCATCAGTGAAGGTAGCGGGAGTATGGGGGAGCAGTTCTTC	CAISEGSGSMGEQFF
TRBV5-1	TRBJ2-5	TRBD2	-	TGCGCCAGCAGCTTGTCGGGACTAGCCGCTCAAGAGACCCAGTACTTC	CASSLSGLAAQETQYF
TRBV6-1	TRBJ2-7	-	few	TGTGCCAGCAGTGAAATTGACAGTCTAGAGCAGTACTTC	CASSEIDSLEQYF
TRBV4-2	TRBJ2-7	-	-	TGTGCCAGCAGCCAAGATGGGGAAAGGGACTCAGGCGAGCAGTACTTC	CASSQDGERDSGEQYF
TRBV4-2	TRBJ2-1	TRBD2	many	TGTGCCAGCAGCCGGACTAGCGGGAACACCCCTGGGCAGTTCTTC	CASSRTSGNTPGQFF
TRBV10-3	TRBJ1-1	-	-	TGTGCCATCAAGAGCGGGGGTCTGAACACTGAAGCTTTCTTT	CAIKSGGLNTEAFF
TRBV15	TRBJ2-7	-	-	TGTGCCACCAGCAGAGATCCCGCAGGGCTACCCTCCTACGAGCAGTACTTC	CATSRDPAGLPSYEQYF
TRBV2	TRBJ2-2	-	-	TGTGCCAGCATACCCCGCGGACGGGGAAACACCGGGGAGCTGTTTTTT	CASIPRGRGNTGELFF
TRBV9	TRBJ1-3	TRBD1	-	TGTGCCAGCAGTTCACAGGGGAGCTCTGGAAACACCATATATTTT	CASSSQGSSGNTIYF
TRBV7-3	TRBJ2-1	-	-	TGTGCCAGCAGTCAAGACCCTAACCCTACGGGAGAGCAGTTCTTC	CASSQDPNPTGEQFF
TRBV3-1/TRBV3-2	TRBJ1-1	-	-	TGTGCCAGCAGCCAAGATCGGGGGGGGGCTTTCTTT	CASSQDRGGAFF
TRBV18	TRBJ1-3	-	-	TGTGCCAGCTCTGTTCAAGGGGAAGGAGGGTCTGGAAACACCATATATTTT	CASSVQGEGGSGNTIYF
TRBV6-1	TRBJ2-3	TRBD1	-	TGTGCCAGCAGTGCCCTTTCACCGGGACAGAGCACAGATACGCAGTATTTT	CASSALSPGQSTDTQYF
TRBV4-3	TRBJ2-1	-	-	TGCGCCAGCAGCCGCTCCCGGGACACAATTCCCCAGTTCTTC	CASSRSRDTIPQFF
TRBV7-2	TRBJ2-3	-	-	TGTGCCAGCAGCCCCGACTACACTAGCACAGATACGCAGTATTTT	CASSPDYTSTDTQYF